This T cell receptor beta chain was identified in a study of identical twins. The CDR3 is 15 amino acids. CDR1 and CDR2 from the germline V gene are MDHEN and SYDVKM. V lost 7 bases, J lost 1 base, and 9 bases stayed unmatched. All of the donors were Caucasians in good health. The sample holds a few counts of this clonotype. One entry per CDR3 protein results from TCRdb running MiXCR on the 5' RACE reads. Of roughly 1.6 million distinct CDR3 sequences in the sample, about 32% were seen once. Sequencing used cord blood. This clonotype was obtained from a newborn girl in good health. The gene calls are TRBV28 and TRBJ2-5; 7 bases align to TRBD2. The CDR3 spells CASTIFQRGQETQYF. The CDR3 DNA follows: TGTGCCAGCACGATTTTCCAGCGGGGCCAAGAGACCCAGTACTTC.